Listed here are 11 T cell receptor beta chains from one sample, sequenced in a study of T cell clones after liver transplantation. Data came from immunoSEQ multiplex PCR; TCRdb stores just in-frame clones and leaves some out. Found here are around 100,000 clones, about 81% of them singletons; the top ten hold roughly 0.9%. This sample comprised CD4+ T cells from blood, obtained before liver transplant. All receptors derive from a human donor who received a liver transplant.

The chain carries TRBV6-1 and TRBJ1-5; no reliable D call. CDR1 and CDR2 from the germline V gene are MNHNS and SASEGT. The CDR3 loop spans 13 amino acids. V was trimmed by 3 bases and J by 6 bases, leaving 9 bases between them. The CDR3 region has the DNA TGTGCCAGCAGTGATGGTCTTGTTCAGCCCCAGCATTTT. It encodes CASSDGLVQPQHF.

The CDR3 spells CASSYSIQGSTEAFF. The CDR3 DNA follows: TGTGCCAGCAGTTACTCGATCCAGGGTTCCACTGAAGCTTTCTTT. The chain is built from TRBV6-5 and TRBJ1-1; tentative D call: TRBD1 (5 bases). This CDR3 is 15 amino acids long. Germline-derived CDR1 and CDR2 are MNHEY and SVGAGI. Trimming removed 0 bases at V and 4 bases at J, with 12 bases between.

The gene calls are TRBV5-1 and TRBJ2-7; D is perhaps TRBD2 (5 bases). Trimming removed 5 bases from V and 1 base from J, with 7 bases in between. This CDR3 region has 12 residues. The germline CDR1 and CDR2 sequences are SGHRS and YFSETQ. For the CDR3, the DNA is TGCGCCAGCAGTCGGGGTTCCTACGAGCAGTACTTC. Its translation is CASSRGSYEQYF. Combining the CDR3 with reference TRBV5-1 and TRBJ2-7 gives the whole variable domain KAGVTQTPRYLIKTRGQQVTLSCSPISGHRSVSWYQQTPGQGLQFLFEYFSETQRNKGNFPGRFSGRQFSNSRSEMNVSTLELGDSALYLCASSRGSYEQYFGPGTRLTVT.

The V and J genes are TRBV18 and TRBJ2-6; the D is unclear. Per germline, CDR1 KGHSH and CDR2 LQKENI. Deletions cut 3 bases from V and 2 bases from J, with 8 bases between. This CDR3 has 15 residues. The CDR3 DNA follows: TGTGCCAGCTCACCGGGCCCAACTGGGGCCAACGTCCTGACTTTC. It translates to CASSPGPTGANVLTF.

The chain combines TRBV28 with TRBJ2-7, with D perhaps matching TRBD1 or TRBD2 (7 bases each). The CDR3 is made up of 15 amino acids. Germline CDR1 and CDR2: MDHEN and SYDVKM. Trimming removed 3 bases at V and 2 bases at J, with 14 bases between. DNA of the CDR3: TGTGCCAGCAGTTTGGGAGGGCAGGGGGCCTACGAGCAGTACTTC. Encoded protein: CASSLGGQGAYEQYF.

This clone has a handful of counts. The chain joins TRBV9 to TRBJ2-1; TRBD2 matches 13 bases. CDR1 and CDR2 from the germline V gene are SGDLS and YYNGEE. CDR3 length: 17 residues. The V gene end was trimmed by 4 bases and the J gene end by 1 base; junction bases not matched to a gene: 5. The chain's CDR3 is CASSIGLAGESYNEQFF. CDR3 sequence (DNA): TGTGCCAGCAGCATTGGACTAGCGGGAGAGTCCTACAATGAGCAGTTCTTC.

V is TRBV5-6 and J is TRBJ2-1; TRBD2 matches 9 bases. With 5 bases clipped from V and 8 bases from J, the junction kept 8 bases outside the gene matches. CDR3 length equals 14 residues. CDR1 is SGHDT and CDR2 is YYEEEE in the germline V gene. The CDR3 spells CASRLAGDVDEQFF. CDR3 coding DNA: TGTGCCAGCAGGTTAGCGGGAGATGTGGATGAGCAGTTCTTC.

The chain joins TRBV5-1 to TRBJ2-2, with D tentatively TRBD2 (6 bases). V was cut by 7 bases and J by 4 bases, with 17 bases left in between. The CDR3 sequence is 15 residues long. Germline assignment: CDR1 SGHRS and CDR2 YFSETQ. CDR3 nucleotides: TGCGCCAGCTATGGGAGGAATCGGGCCACCGGGGAGCTGTTTTTT. It codes for CASYGRNRATGELFF. The full variable domain, rest sourced from reference TRBV5-1 and TRBJ2-2, is KAGVTQTPRYLIKTRGQQVTLSCSPISGHRSVSWYQQTPGQGLQFLFEYFSETQRNKGNFPGRFSGRQFSNSRSEMNVSTLELGDSALYLCASYGRNRATGELFFGEGSRLTVL.

The chain joins TRBV18 to TRBJ2-1, with D hard to call. This CDR3 contains 14 residues. The germline CDR1 and CDR2 sequences are KGHSH and LQKENI. Trimming pared 8 bases from V and 5 bases from J, leaving 16 bases between. As DNA, the CDR3 is TGTGCCAGCAGAGCCTCCTCCAATAACAATGAGCAGTTCTTC. Amino acids: CASRASSNNNEQFF. Full variable domain (outside the CDR3, taken from reference TRBV18 and TRBJ2-1): NAGVMQNPRHLVRRRGQEARLRCSPMKGHSHVYWYRQLPEEGLKFMVYLQKENIIDESGMPKERFSAEFPKEGPSILRIQQVVRGDSAAYFCASRASSNNNEQFFGPGTRLTVL.

CDR3 region: CASRITGNSAFF. CDR3 sequence (DNA): TGTGCCAGCAGGATAACAGGGAATTCTGCTTTCTTT. J is TRBJ1-1 and V is TRBV6-1; maybe TRBD1 (6 bases). V gave up 6 bases and J gave up 11 bases, with 16 bases separating them. Per germline, CDR1 MNHNS and CDR2 SASEGT. The CDR3 is 12 residues long.

The chain combines TRBV19 with TRBJ2-1; no reliable D call. The CDR3 runs 14 residues. Germline V CDR1 and CDR2: LNHDA, SQIVND (reference sequence). V was cut by 4 bases and J by 8 bases, with 15 bases left in between. CDR3 amino acids: CASSSSPVRDEQFF. The CDR3 coding sequence is TGTGCCAGTAGTAGCTCTCCCGTTCGGGATGAGCAGTTCTTC.